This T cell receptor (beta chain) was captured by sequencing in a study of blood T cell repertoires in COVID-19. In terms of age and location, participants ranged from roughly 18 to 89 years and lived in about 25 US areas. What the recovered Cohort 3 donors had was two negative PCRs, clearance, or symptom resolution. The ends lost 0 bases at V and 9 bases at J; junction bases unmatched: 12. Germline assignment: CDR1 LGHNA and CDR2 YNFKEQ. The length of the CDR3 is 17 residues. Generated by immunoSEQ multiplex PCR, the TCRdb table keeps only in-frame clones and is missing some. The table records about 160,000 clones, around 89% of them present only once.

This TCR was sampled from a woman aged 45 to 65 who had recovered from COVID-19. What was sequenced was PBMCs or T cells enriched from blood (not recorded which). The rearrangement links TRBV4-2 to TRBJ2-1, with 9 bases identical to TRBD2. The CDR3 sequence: CASSQEGQGLAGLEQFF. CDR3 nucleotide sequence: TGTGCCAGCAGCCAAGAGGGTCAGGGGCTAGCGGGGCTTGAGCAGTTCTTC.